This TCR beta chain comes out of a study of shared clonotypes between healthy human individuals. General observations from the study: Naive subsets usually exceeded memory subsets in estimated richness.

Some clones are missing from TCRdb's copy, which holds only in-frame ones; the method was immunoSEQ multiplex PCR. Counted here are about 1.5 million clones, roughly 98% occurring once; the ten biggest clones make up 0.4% to 0.55%. This CDR3 spans 15 amino acids. The germline CDR1 and CDR2 sequences are SGHVS and FQNEAQ. J lost 8 bases, V lost 5 bases, and 10 bases had no gene match. On this clone: The antigen remains unidentified.

This receptor was obtained from a man aged 25 to 40 in good health. The source material was naive CD4+ T cells sorted from blood. As for subset: CD45RA+ positively selected. The V and J genes are TRBV7-8 and TRBJ2-1; TRBD1 agrees at 9 bases. CDR3 residues: CASSPRDRDYDEQFF. The CDR3 region has the DNA TGTGCCAGCAGCCCCCGGGACAGGGATTACGATGAGCAGTTCTTC.